One and the same sample provided the 6 T cell receptor beta chains below, sequenced in a study of blood T cell repertoires in COVID-19. The protocol was immunoSEQ multiplex PCR, while the TCRdb copy is restricted to in-frame clones and leaves out a portion. The sample carries 99,000 or so clones, 80% to 90% recorded once. Sequencing was performed on peripheral blood. Every receptor here comes from a man in his fifties or sixties with COVID-19, enrolled during active disease.

The rearrangement joins TRBV5-1 to TRBJ2-2, with TRBD2 matching 12 bases. This CDR3 is built from 17 residues. Per germline, CDR1 SGHRS and CDR2 YFSETQ. V shed 0 bases, J shed 4 bases, and the junction held 4 bases outside the gene matches. This chain's CDR3 is CASSLAASGGATGELFF. The CDR3, as DNA: TGCGCCAGCAGCTTGGCCGCTAGCGGGGGGGCCACCGGGGAGCTGTTTTTT.

The CDR3 DNA is TGTGCCAGCAGCCCGAGACTAGCGGGGGGCATGGGAAACATTCAGTACTTC. Its translation: CASSPRLAGGMGNIQYF. The chain combines TRBV7-9 with TRBJ2-4; TRBD2 agrees at 13 bases. Unmatched junction bases numbered 10, after V lost 5 bases and J lost 6 bases. The CDR3 covers 17 residues. The germline CDR1 and CDR2 sequences are SEHNR and FQNEAQ (reference sequence).

The sample holds a few counts of this clone. V usage is TRBV7-8 and J usage is TRBJ2-2; D might be TRBD1 (6 bases). The germline V and J ends were trimmed by 5 bases and 0 bases, with 19 bases remaining between them. The CDR3 is 18 residues long. Germline CDR1 reads SGHVS; CDR2 reads FQNEAQ. CDR3 nucleotide sequence: TGTGCCAGCAGCCCCGCCGTTTACGGGACACCGAACACCGGGGAGCTGTTTTTT. It specifies CASSPAVYGTPNTGELFF.

This chain joins TRBV19 and TRBJ2-1, with D possibly being TRBD1 (5 bases). The length of the CDR3 is 21 residues. Germline CDR1 reads LNHDA; CDR2 reads SQIVND (reference sequence). Trimming shortened V by 6 bases and J by 5 bases, and 35 bases separated the two germline ends. In DNA form, the CDR3 reads TGTGCCAGTAGCACACCCCGCCACCCCTTAGGGGCCACGGCTACGGACAATGAGCAGTTCTTC. Translated: CASSTPRHPLGATATDNEQFF.

The genes are TRBV18 and TRBJ2-5, with D perhaps TRBD1 (6 bases). Germline lookup yields CDR1 KGHSH and CDR2 LQKENI. This CDR3 spans 17 amino acids. V lost 1 base and J lost 1, with 16 bases in between. The CDR3 loop reads CASSPRVAGTRQETQYF. The CDR3 DNA sequence: TGTGCCAGCTCACCACGTGTCGCCGGGACACGCCAAGAGACCCAGTACTTC.

The J gene is TRBJ1-1, the V gene TRBV9; no clear D. Germline CDR1 SGDLS, CDR2 YYNGEE. CDR3 length: 13 amino acids. V was trimmed by 4 bases and J by 4 bases, leaving 11 bases between them. The CDR3 sequence: CASSHRQSTEAFF. CDR3 in DNA: TGTGCCAGCAGCCATCGACAAAGCACTGAAGCTTTCTTT.